The entry below gives a single T cell receptor (beta chain) sequence along with its context. V was pared by 5 bases and J by 5 bases, with 4 bases of the junction left unmatched. The germline V gene has CDR1 MDHEN and CDR2 SYDVKM. The CDR3 loop spans 13 amino acids. The data were taken from a study of blood T cell repertoires in COVID-19. Study at large: The samples span acute and convalescent COVID-19 from the United States, Italy and Spain. T cells, B-cell-depleted T cells, or PBMCs provided the cDNA or gDNA that served as material.

Original processing notes: Estimation of nucleated cell counts relied on the amplification of reference gene primers. The method was immunoSEQ multiplex PCR; TCRdb's version includes in-frame clones alone and lacks a portion of them. From that table come the V and J calls and clone size; the DNA was used to work out D and trimming. Counted here are about 8,300 clones, 88% occurring once; the ten biggest clones make up more than 8.5%. The sequence derives from a human donor in a cohort sampled during active COVID-19. Material: peripheral blood. The chain couples TRBV28 to TRBJ2-7, with 9 bases that match TRBD1. The CDR3 region is CASSPGQGHEQYF. The CDR3 DNA reads as TGTGCCAGCAGTCCGGGACAGGGCCACGAGCAGTACTTC.